Listed below are T cell receptor beta chains from one sample, sequenced in a study of shared clonotypes between healthy human individuals. The data were produced by immunoSEQ multiplex PCR, yet TCRdb's version contains in-frame clones alone and is incomplete. The sample includes roughly 2,500,000 clones, approximately 93% of them seen just once. The sample taken for sequencing was naive CD4+ T cells from PBMCs. The source is a man aged 18 to 29 in good health. Some clones in this sample may be carry-over from other donors' samples. Each CDR3 is given with its conserved first and last residue. The order of the fields is clone size, V gene, J gene, CDR3 protein. Only some rows state a clone size, as once, few, many or a class for expanded clones.

clone_size: once
v_call: TRBV28
j_call: TRBJ2-1
cdr3_aa: CASSFRHGQGSSNEQFF

clone_size: NA
v_call: TRBV30
j_call: TRBJ1-4
cdr3_aa: CAWSGAGRGGEKLFF

clone_size: NA
v_call: TRBV5-3
j_call: TRBJ2-2
cdr3_aa: CARSFMVTRLNTGELFF

clone_size: NA
v_call: TRBV5-1
j_call: TRBJ1-2
cdr3_aa: CASSLQGANYGYTF

clone_size: NA
v_call: TRBV30
j_call: TRBJ1-3
cdr3_aa: CAWSAGARGDTIYF

clone_size: few
v_call: TRBV2
j_call: TRBJ2-1
cdr3_aa: CASTRVPGEQFF

clone_size: NA
v_call: TRBV5-1
j_call: TRBJ1-1
cdr3_aa: CASSSFKGAFF

clone_size: NA
v_call: TRBV5-5
j_call: TRBJ1-2
cdr3_aa: CASSTLTRDRANGYTF

clone_size: NA
v_call: TRBV11-2
j_call: TRBJ1-2
cdr3_aa: CASSLNLGQGSANYGYTF

clone_size: once
v_call: TRBV7-9
j_call: TRBJ1-1
cdr3_aa: CASSFMRGGPTEAFF

clone_size: NA
v_call: TRBV27
j_call: TRBJ2-7
cdr3_aa: CASSPPGGTSYEQYF

clone_size: NA
v_call: TRBV2
j_call: TRBJ2-7
cdr3_aa: CASKDQGQDSREQYF

clone_size: once
v_call: TRBV7-3
j_call: TRBJ1-1
cdr3_aa: CASSQDRVTEAFF

clone_size: NA
v_call: TRBV12-5
j_call: TRBJ2-5
cdr3_aa: CASGLYGSGTSGSQETQYF

clone_size: NA
v_call: TRBV9
j_call: TRBJ2-3
cdr3_aa: CASSVEFADTQYF

clone_size: few
v_call: TRBV30
j_call: TRBJ1-2
cdr3_aa: CAWNVPGLNGYTF

clone_size: NA
v_call: TRBV7-2
j_call: TRBJ2-3
cdr3_aa: CASSFGSGDTQYF

clone_size: NA
v_call: TRBV9
j_call: TRBJ1-1
cdr3_aa: CASSVEPGSAEAFF

clone_size: NA
v_call: TRBV19
j_call: TRBJ2-7
cdr3_aa: CASSRGISYEQYF

clone_size: once
v_call: TRBV6-1
j_call: TRBJ1-3
cdr3_aa: CASRTGSSGNTIYF

clone_size: NA
v_call: TRBV25-1
j_call: TRBJ2-7
cdr3_aa: CASIGTAAYEQYF

clone_size: NA
v_call: TRBV4-3
j_call: TRBJ1-2
cdr3_aa: CASSQGGVPGAYGYTF

clone_size: once
v_call: TRBV28
j_call: TRBJ2-7
cdr3_aa: CASRTTGPIYEQYF

clone_size: NA
v_call: TRBV7-3
j_call: TRBJ2-1
cdr3_aa: CASSARPYNEQFF

clone_size: NA
v_call: TRBV6-1
j_call: TRBJ1-4
cdr3_aa: CASTPNGHSNEKLFF